This entry lists 9 T cell receptor beta chains sequenced from one sample in a study of T cell responses to AZD1222 COVID-19 vaccine. The repertoire was sequenced with immunoSEQ multiplex PCR; TCRdb's copy has only in-frame clones and lacks some. The sample shows more than 95,000 clones, approximately 87% of them seen only once. The sample consisted of peripheral blood, taken on day 0 of AZD1222 vaccination. All receptors derive from an adult in good health.

The J gene is TRBJ1-5, the V gene TRBV19; D gene uncertain. This CDR3 contains 16 residues. The V gene lost 3 bases and the J gene lost 0 bases, with 12 bases spanning the gap. Germline values: CDR1 LNHDA, CDR2 SQIVND (reference sequence). CDR3 DNA: TGTGCCAGTAGTATTCTTGGCGGCCTTAGCAATCAGCCCCAGCATTTT. It specifies CASSILGGLSNQPQHF.

The chain couples TRBV27 to TRBJ1-1; D gene ambiguous. V was shortened by 8 bases and J by 0 bases, with 10 bases between the two germline ends. The V gene's germline CDR1 is MNHEY and CDR2 SMNVEV (reference sequence). The CDR3 loop spans 13 amino acids. The CDR3 sequence: CASRYGVNTEAFF. The CDR3 DNA follows: TGTGCCAGCCGTTACGGGGTGAACACTGAAGCTTTCTTT.

This clone was seen once. The chain joins TRBV7-9 to TRBJ1-1, with D maybe TRBD1 (6 bases). This CDR3 is 15 amino acids long. V was pared by 1 base and J by 5 bases, with 14 bases between. In germline, CDR1 is SEHNR, CDR2 FQNEAQ (reference sequence). Written as DNA, the CDR3 is TGTGCCAGCAGCTTAGTGCAGGGGCGGGGAACTGAAGCTTTCTTT. Protein: CASSLVQGRGTEAFF. The variable domain in full, with the rest retrieved from reference TRBV7-9 and TRBJ1-1, is DTGVSQNPRHKITKRGQNVTFRCDPISEHNRLYWYRQTLGQGPEFLTYFQNEAQLEKSRLLSDRFSAERPKGSFSTLEIQRTEQGDSAMYLCASSLVQGRGTEAFFGQGTRLTVV.

A few counts support this clone. The chain recombines TRBV5-5 with TRBJ2-3, with D perhaps matching TRBD1 or TRBD2 (5 bases each). With 0 bases removed from V and 1 base from J, the gap between germline ends came to 12 bases. The CDR3 contains 16 residues. Germline V gene sequence: CDR1 SGHKS, CDR2 YYEKEE (reference sequence). DNA of the CDR3: TGTGCCAGCAGCTTGGGAGGGGTATTCCGCACAGATACGCAGTATTTT. It translates to CASSLGGVFRTDTQYF.

This sequence joins TRBV18 and TRBJ1-6; 7 bases are shared with TRBD1. The germline gives CDR1 KGHSH, CDR2 LQKENI. This CDR3 has 13 residues. With V trimmed by 8 bases and J by 8 bases, 6 bases remained unmatched. The CDR3 here is CASQWDRYSPLHF. The CDR3 DNA follows: TGTGCCAGCCAATGGGACAGATATTCACCCCTCCACTTT. Supplemented by reference TRBV18 and TRBJ1-6, the full variable domain reads NAGVMQNPRHLVRRRGQEARLRCSPMKGHSHVYWYRQLPEEGLKFMVYLQKENIIDESGMPKERFSAEFPKEGPSILRIQQVVRGDSAAYFCASQWDRYSPLHFGNGTRLTVT.

This sequence joins TRBV2 and TRBJ1-1; TRBD1 matches 8 bases. In germline, CDR1 is SNHLY, CDR2 FYNNEI. The CDR3 length is 13 residues. V lost 3 bases to trimming and J lost 3 bases; unmatched junction nucleotides: 0. CDR3 DNA sequence: TGTGCCAGCAGTGAGACAGGGGACACTGAAGCTTTCTTT. Translating it yields CASSETGDTEAFF. Based on the CDR3 plus reference TRBV2 and TRBJ1-1, the full variable domain is EPEVTQTPSHQVTQMGQEVILRCVPISNHLYFYWYRQILGQKVEFLVSFYNNEISEKSEIFDDQFSVERPDGSNFTLKIRSTKLEDSAMYFCASSETGDTEAFFGQGTRLTVV.

This clone was picked up one time. V and J are TRBV14 and TRBJ1-2; D unresolved. V shed 0 bases and J shed 7 bases, with 21 bases lying between them. This CDR3 is built from 17 residues. Germline V gene sequence: CDR1 SGHDN, CDR2 FVKESK. The CDR3 DNA reads TGTGCCAGCAGCCAAGATGTTTGGCCAGGTTTGGGAGGTGGCTACACCTTC. Protein product: CASSQDVWPGLGGGYTF. Supplemented by reference TRBV14 and TRBJ1-2, the full variable domain reads EAGVTQFPSHSVIEKGQTVTLRCDPISGHDNLYWYRRVMGKEIKFLLHFVKESKQDESGMPNNRFLAERTGGTYSTLKVQPAELEDSGVYFCASSQDVWPGLGGGYTFGSGTRLTVV.

The genes are TRBV7-9 and TRBJ2-7; 10 bases match TRBD1. Germline V gives CDR1 SEHNR, CDR2 FQNEAQ (reference sequence). This CDR3 spans 12 amino acids. As DNA, the CDR3 is TGTGCCAGCAGCTCTCAGGGACAGGGGTGGTTAGTC. Its translation is CASSSQGQGWLV.

J is TRBJ1-6 and V is TRBV19; a possible D gene is TRBD1 (6 bases). The germline gives CDR1 LNHDA, CDR2 SQIVND (reference sequence). The germline V and J ends were trimmed by 4 bases and 8 bases, with 15 bases remaining between them. The CDR3 is 15 residues long. Here the CDR3 DNA reads TGTGCCAGTAGTAGCAAACAGGGTCTGCATTCACCCCTCCACTTT. Translated, it gives CASSSKQGLHSPLHF.